One sample yielded the 28 T cell receptor beta chains listed below, sequenced in a study of T cells after yellow fever vaccination (dated by TCRdb to between 2018 and 2020). The treatment or condition label here, explained by the study, means: live attenuated yellow fever vaccine strain. The library relied on 5' RACE. The data were produced on an Illumina HiSeq 2500. TCRdb trimmed public reads at Q25 via fastp, called clones via MiXCR and kept in-frame beta chains. Merged by CDR3 protein, the rows form single entries marked with the most common genes and DNA. Counted in this sample were approximately 32,000 distinct CDR3 sequences; about 10% of them appeared once. The leading ten clones occupy 10% to 15% of the sample. The specimen comprised PBMCs, either bulk or a sorted T-cell subset (CD4+, CD8+, memory, or dextramer-sorted; not recorded which), sampled roughly 15 days after the first yellow fever vaccination. The source of these receptors is a man in his late teens or twenties who received the YFV17D yellow fever vaccine.

The chain couples TRBV4-3 to TRBJ2-1; TRBD2 aligns across 8 bases. With 2 bases clipped from V and 7 bases from J, the junction kept 7 bases outside the gene matches. CDR1 is LGHNA and CDR2 is YSLEER in the germline V gene. The CDR3 spans 15 residues. For the CDR3, the DNA is TGCGCCAGCAGCCAACCTAGCGGGTGGAGAAATGAGCAGTTCTTC. It specifies CASSQPSGWRNEQFF.

This clonotype was seen only a few times. V usage is TRBV7-2 and J usage is TRBJ2-3; D not resolved. The CDR3 spans 13 residues. V was trimmed by 5 bases and J by 1 base, leaving 7 bases between them. From germline, CDR1 is SGHTA and CDR2 FQGNSA. CDR3 region: CASSQGRTDTQYF. The CDR3 DNA follows: TGTGCCAGCAGCCAAGGGCGCACAGATACGCAGTATTTT.

In regard to this clonotype: A much more abundant neighbour one base away suggests this may be a read error. The CDR3 spells CASSQVGAVDTQYF. The CDR3 coding sequence is TGCGCCAGCAGCCAAGTCGGAGCGGTGGATACGCAGTATTTT. The chain uses TRBV4-1 and TRBJ2-3, with a possible D match to TRBD2 (5 bases). Looked up from germline, CDR1 is MGHRA and CDR2 is YSYEKL. V was pared by 1 base and J by 6 bases, with 11 bases between. The length of the CDR3 is 14 residues.

This clonotype showed up many times. This chain connects TRBV19 to TRBJ1-5; no definite D call. The CDR3 extends over 13 amino acids. Germline CDR1 and CDR2: LNHDA and SQIVND (reference sequence). Deletions cut 4 bases from V and 9 bases from J, with 13 bases between. CDR3 sequence: CASSTRSSGPQHF. CDR3 nucleotide sequence: TGTGCCAGTAGTACTCGGAGTTCGGGGCCCCAGCATTTT. Together with reference TRBV19 and TRBJ1-5, the CDR3 gives the full variable domain: DGGITQSPKYLFRKEGQNVTLSCEQNLNHDAMYWYRQDPGQGLRLIYYSQIVNDFQKGDIAEGYSVSREKKESFPLTVTSAQKNPTAFYLCASSTRSSGPQHFGDGTRLSIL.

This clonotype was recorded at least ten times. The CDR3 spells CASSFEGGPEAFF. CDR3 DNA: TGTGCCAGCAGTTTTGAGGGGGGTCCTGAAGCTTTCTTT. The V gene is TRBV12-3 or TRBV12-4, the J gene TRBJ1-1; possible D gene TRBD1, 6 bases. The CDR3 contains 13 residues. V was clipped by 3 bases and J by 6 bases, with 11 bases between them.

This clonotype has a count of ten or more. This chain links TRBV19 with TRBJ2-1; tentative D call: TRBD2 (6 bases). The germline V gene has CDR1 LNHDA and CDR2 SQIVND (reference sequence). The CDR3 sequence is 12 residues long. Trimming shortened V by 3 bases and J by 11 bases, and 11 bases separated the two germline ends. The CDR3 protein is CASSIAGQQQFF. CDR3 bases: TGTGCCAGTAGTATTGCGGGGCAGCAGCAGTTCTTC.

This clonotype was seen many times. This chain uses TRBV9 with TRBJ2-5; TRBD2 aligns across 10 bases. Germline V lookup: CDR1 SGDLS, CDR2 YYNGEE. Unmatched junction bases numbered 3, after V lost 3 bases and J lost 1 base. The CDR3 covers 15 residues. The DNA for the CDR3 is TGTGCCAGCAGCGCTAGCGGGGGTTTCCAAGAGACCCAGTACTTC. This encodes CASSASGGFQETQYF.

Notes on this clonotype: One base away lies a much larger clone, so this may be a sequencing read error. The chain carries TRBV5-1 and TRBJ2-6, with D unresolved. This CDR3 region has 15 residues. Germline loops: CDR1 SGHRS, CDR2 YFSETQ. The V and J ends lost 3 bases and 0 bases respectively, with 7 bases between them. The DNA for the CDR3 is TGCGCCAGCAGCTCAGAAAGCTCTGGGGCCAACGTCCTGACTTTC. This translates into CASSSESSGANVLTF.

The chain has TRBV19 and TRBJ2-3; 8 bases fit TRBD1. CDR3 size: 16 residues. Germline CDR1 and CDR2: LNHDA and SQIVND (reference sequence). The J segment lost 0 bases and the V segment lost 5 bases, leaving 7 bases of the junction unmatched. The CDR3 here is CASSPGQGPSTDTQYF. In DNA, the CDR3 is TGTGCCAGTAGTCCCGGACAGGGTCCAAGCACAGATACGCAGTATTTT.

This clonotype was seen ten or more times. V gene TRBV6-1 combines with J gene TRBJ2-2; 10 bases match TRBD2. The V gene end was trimmed by 2 bases and the J gene end by 4 bases; junction bases not matched to a gene: 4. The CDR3 has 16 residues. Germline loops: CDR1 MNHNS, CDR2 SASEGT. The CDR3 DNA follows: TGTGCCAGCAGTGAATTTATAGCGGGGGGCACCGGGGAGCTGTTTTTT. Its translation: CASSEFIAGGTGELFF.

This clonotype was observed at least ten times. J is TRBJ2-1 and V is TRBV12-3 or TRBV12-4, with 7 bases fitting TRBD1. The trim removed 2 bases at V and 4 bases at J, leaving 5 bases unmatched. CDR3 length: 15 residues. The CDR3 nucleotides are TGTGCCAGCAGTTTAAGGACAGGCGGTTACAATGAGCAGTTCTTC. This encodes CASSLRTGGYNEQFF.

This clonotype was detected a few times. V is TRBV5-4 and J is TRBJ1-6, with no clear D. Germline V lookup: CDR1 SGHNT, CDR2 YYREEE (reference sequence). The CDR3 covers 14 residues. The V end lost 5 bases, the J end lost 7 bases, and 13 bases lay between the germline ends. In DNA, the CDR3 is TGTGCCAGCAGTACCGGGGATACAAATTCACCCCTCCACTTT. It is translated as CASSTGDTNSPLHF.

This clonotype was seen many times. The chain is built from TRBV6-4 and TRBJ2-1; 11 bases map to TRBD2. This CDR3 region has 15 residues. CDR1 and CDR2 (germline): MRHNA, SNTAGT. V was clipped by 5 bases and J by 4 bases; unmatched bases: 4. The CDR3 DNA reads as TGTGCCAGCAGTCCGACTAGCGGGGAGTACAATGAGCAGTTCTTC. The encoded protein is CASSPTSGEYNEQFF.

This clonotype has a handful of counts. An end of the junction differs from the germline gene, which may be a read error. Written as DNA, the CDR3 is TGTGCCAGTGGCCGGCCGGGACAGATTAATAACTTC. Protein sequence: CASGRPGQINNF. J is TRBJ1-2 and V is TRBV19; 7 bases are a match to TRBD1. Germline CDR1 LNHDA, CDR2 SQIVND (reference sequence). This CDR3 comprises 12 residues.

There are many counts of this clonotype. The rearrangement uses TRBV27 and TRBJ1-1, with unresolved D. The CDR3 runs to 15 residues. Trimming removed 2 bases from V and 0 bases from J, with 10 bases in between. Per germline, CDR1 MNHEY and CDR2 SMNVEV (reference sequence). CDR3 nucleotide sequence: TGTGCCAGCAGTTTAAAGGCAGCAATGAACACTGAAGCTTTCTTT. The encoded protein is CASSLKAAMNTEAFF.

This clonotype was seen many times. The V call is TRBV20-1, the J call TRBJ1-2; TRBD1 matches at 11 bases. Per germline, CDR1 DFQATT and CDR2 SNEGSKA (reference sequence). The CDR3 length is 14 residues. The V segment lost 0 bases and the J segment 8 bases; nucleotides outside the gene matches: 5. Written as DNA, the CDR3 is TGCAGTGCTAGAGATCAGGGACAGGGGGAAGGCTACACCTTC. Translation gives CSARDQGQGEGYTF.

In its sample, this clonotype was seen many times. This chain connects TRBV5-1 to TRBJ1-6, with 9 bases fitting TRBD1. This CDR3 region has 15 residues. CDR1 SGHRS and CDR2 YFSETQ come from the germline V gene. Unmatched junction bases numbered 3, after V lost 0 bases and J lost 8 bases. CDR3 sequence reads: CASSLVGTGYSPLHF. The DNA for the CDR3 is TGCGCCAGCAGCTTGGTTGGGACAGGGTATTCACCCCTCCACTTT.

This clonotype was recorded at least ten times. V is TRBV5-4 and J is TRBJ2-7, with TRBD1 matching 8 bases. This CDR3 has 16 amino acids. Trimming took 4 bases from V and 3 from J; bases not matched to a gene: 12. Germline CDR1 and CDR2: SGHNT and YYREEE (reference sequence). The CDR3 spells CASSNGQGKMSYEQYV. DNA for the CDR3: TGTGCCAGCAGCAACGGACAGGGAAAAATGAGCTACGAGCAGTACGTC.

This clonotype appeared many times. The rearrangement uses TRBV5-1 and TRBJ1-1; D not certain. Trimming cost V 0 bases and J 1 base, with 13 bases left between them. This CDR3 comprises 16 residues. Germline V CDR1 and CDR2: SGHRS, YFSETQ. The CDR3 is CASSLAGRGSNTEAFF. In nucleotides, the CDR3 is TGCGCCAGCAGCTTGGCCGGACGGGGTTCGAACACTGAAGCTTTCTTT.

This clonotype was seen at least ten times. The rearrangement links TRBV5-6 to TRBJ2-5; D is perhaps TRBD2 (5 bases). The CDR3 extends over 14 amino acids. With 3 bases removed from V and 7 bases from J, the gap between germline ends came to 16 bases. The V gene's germline CDR1 is SGHDT and CDR2 YYEEEE. CDR3 amino acids: CASSSAGHAGTQYF. The CDR3 DNA sequence: TGTGCCAGCAGCTCGGCCGGTCACGCGGGGACCCAGTACTTC.

Turning to this clonotype: A read error is possible here, since a much larger clone lies one base away. The chain carries TRBV5-1 and TRBJ2-2; TRBD1 matches 7 bases. The CDR3 loop spans 15 amino acids. Germline-derived CDR1 and CDR2 are SGHRS and YFSETQ. CDR3 sequence: CASSFGTANIGELFF. In nucleotides, the CDR3 is TGCGCCAGCAGCTTCGGGACAGCGAACATCGGGGAGCTGTTTTTT. Looking up the rest from reference TRBV5-1 and TRBJ2-2 gives the full variable domain: KAGVTQTPRYLIKTRGQQVTLSCSPISGHRSVSWYQQTPGQGLQFLFEYFSETQRNKGNFPGRFSGRQFSNSRSEMNVSTLELGDSALYLCASSFGTANIGELFFGEGSRLTVL.

Concerning this clonotype itself: A single base separates this from a much larger clone, so it may be a read error. DNA of the CDR3: TGTGCCAGCAAGTGGCCCGGGGGTTTTGAGGCTTTCTTT. Its translation: CASKWPGGFEAFF. The chain uses TRBV28 and TRBJ1-1, with D possibly matching TRBD1 (5 bases). CDR3 length: 13 residues. The germline CDR1 and CDR2 sequences are MDHEN and SYDVKM. The V end lost 7 bases, the J end lost 11 bases, and 20 bases lay between the germline ends.

Regarding this clonotype: This may stem from a read error, because a much larger clone lies one nucleotide away. V gene TRBV6-5 combines with J gene TRBJ1-2; D is perhaps TRBD1 (6 bases). This CDR3 is built from 14 residues. Germline loops: CDR1 MNHEY, CDR2 SVGAGI. The V gene lost 2 bases and the J gene lost 6 bases, with 13 bases spanning the gap. The DNA of the CDR3 is TGTGCCAGCAGTTACGTCCCGGCAGGGGATGGCTACACCTTC. This gives the protein CASSYVPAGDGYTF.

This clonotype was observed at least ten times. This rearrangement joins TRBV20-1 to TRBJ2-2; tentatively, D is TRBD2 (6 bases). The germline V gene has CDR1 DFQATT and CDR2 SNEGSKA (reference sequence). V was cut by 2 bases and J by 0 bases, with 10 bases left in between. The CDR3 has 15 residues. The CDR3 coding sequence is TGCAGTGCTAGACTACGGGGGACGAACACCGGGGAGCTGTTTTTT. Translating it yields CSARLRGTNTGELFF.

This clonotype was observed many times. The genes are TRBV2 and TRBJ1-6; 10 positions match TRBD1. CDR3 size: 13 residues. V lost 11 bases to trimming and J lost 9 bases; unmatched junction nucleotides: 7. Germline values: CDR1 SNHLY, CDR2 FYNNEI. Here the CDR3 reads CAGRTGGLSPLHF. CDR3 sequence (DNA): TGTGCCGGACGGACAGGGGGTCTTTCACCCCTCCACTTT.

The sample holds many counts of this clonotype. The chain has TRBV5-1 and TRBJ1-1; 7 nucleotides line up with TRBD1. The CDR3 sequence is 13 residues long. Germline values: CDR1 SGHRS, CDR2 YFSETQ. J was trimmed by 3 bases and V by 4 bases; bases with no gene match: 3. In nucleotides, the CDR3 is TGCGCCAGCAGCCATGACAGGGACACTGAAGCTTTCTTT. This codes for CASSHDRDTEAFF.

At least ten counts were recorded for this clonotype. The rearrangement links TRBV20-1 to TRBJ2-2, with a tentative D call TRBD2 (7 bases). Germline assignment: CDR1 DFQATT and CDR2 SNEGSKA (reference sequence). The CDR3 runs 13 residues. Trimming took off 7 bases at V and 9 bases at J, with 18 bases between the two ends. In DNA form, the CDR3 reads TGCAGTGTAGGGGGGGGTGGCCGTCGGGAGCTGTTTTTT. The encoded protein is CSVGGGGRRELFF.

This clonotype was counted ten times or more. The V and J genes are TRBV27 and TRBJ1-6; weak D call: TRBD1 (5 bases). CDR3 size: 13 residues. V lost 5 bases, J lost 8 bases, and 10 bases lay in between. CDR1 MNHEY and CDR2 SMNVEV come from the germline V gene (reference sequence). In DNA form, the CDR3 reads TGTGCCAGCAGTCACACACAGGATTCACCCCTCCACTTT. Its translation: CASSHTQDSPLHF.